This record looks at one T cell receptor beta chain sequence and its context. Its antigen remains unknown. The CDR3 is made up of 13 amino acids. The germline V gene encodes CDR1 SGHAT and CDR2 FQNNGV. 5' RACE that incorporated UMI labels was used to prepare the TRB cDNA libraries. TCRdb re-called the 5' RACE reads and shows each CDR3 protein once, DNA omitted. The data include 90,000 to 100,000 distinct CDR3 sequences; the top ten clones carry roughly 0.99%. This specimen belongs to a study of CXCR3-negative and CXCR3-positive naive CD8 T cells. Regarding the study as a whole: TRBV-TRBJ usage was similar across naive CXCR3 subsets but distinct in memory cells. Naive subsets did not differ in surface CD5, and TRB CDR3 properties served to infer TCR strength. Naive cells that were CXCR3-positive had more hydrophobic TRB CDR3s (compared with CXCR3-negative naive cells).

The clonotype originates from a human donor in good health. Some clones in this sample may be carry-over from other donors' samples. The chain uses TRBV11-2 and TRBJ2-1; TCRdb's D gene call, TRBD1, goes unchecked for lack of DNA. Sequencing was done on a sample of naive CXCR3+ CD8+ T cells from blood. Noted subset: CD45RO-CCR7+CD27+CD95- naive CD8+ T cells expressing CXCR3 (TNR3+). This CDR3 reads CASSFRGYNEQFF. The variable domain in full, with the rest retrieved from reference TRBV11-2 and TRBJ2-1, is EAGVAQSPRYKIIEKRQSVAFWCNPISGHATLYWYQQILGQGPKLLIQFQNNGVVDDSQLPKDRFSAERLKGVDSTLKIQPAKLEDSAVYLCASSFRGYNEQFFGPGTRLTVL.